This record covers a single T cell receptor (beta chain). These data originate in a study of T cell changes during pregnancy in multiple sclerosis. The CDR3 runs to 13 residues. Germline V CDR1 and CDR2: MNHEY, SMNVEV (reference sequence). V shed 0 bases and J shed 6 bases, with 5 bases lying between them. Using immunoSEQ multiplex PCR, the repertoire was profiled, and TCRdb retains in-frame clones only, with some absent. The sample includes about 67,000 clones, roughly nine tenths of them seen just once. V gene TRBV27 combines with J gene TRBJ1-4; D unclear. The sequencing here drew on peripheral blood, taken in the first trimester of pregnancy. This sequence was found in a female donor with multiple sclerosis, enrolled in a pregnancy study. DNA of the CDR3: TGTGCCAGCAGTTTATCTACACATGAAAAACTGTTTTTT. This translates into CASSLSTHEKLFF.